Included here is one TCR beta chain sequence, with context. This sample was taken from a study of blood T cell repertoires in COVID-19. Profiling relied on immunoSEQ multiplex PCR, and the TCRdb table lists in-frame clones only, not all of them. The data contain roughly 180,000 clones, 75% to 85% of them seen just once; the ten biggest clones take up roughly 10%. This CDR3 is built from 15 residues. Germline trimming cut 2 bases from V and 5 bases from J; bases unmatched to any gene: 7. Germline lookup yields CDR1 MDHEN and CDR2 SYDVKM. The sequenced sample was PBMCs or T cells enriched from blood (not recorded which). V and J are TRBV28 and TRBJ2-5; 8 nucleotides line up with TRBD2. The receptor comes from a man between 40 and 49 years old who had recovered from COVID-19. The CDR3 DNA follows: TGTGCCAGCAGTTTACCAGCGGGAGACCGGGAGACCCAGTACTTC. Translating it yields CASSLPAGDRETQYF.